Below are 9 T cell receptor beta chains sequenced from a single sample in a study of OX40 agonist ivuxolimab in advanced cancers. Produced via immunoSEQ multiplex PCR; TCRdb's table is partial and in-frame only. This table has 20,000 to 25,000 clones, just over 90% appearing once. The starting material was CD4+ or CD8+ T cells sorted from blood, obtained in a trial of the OX40 agonist ivuxolimab. These TCRs come from an adult with an advanced solid tumor such as melanoma, head and neck, liver or kidney cancer.

This clone came up once. J is TRBJ1-3 and V is TRBV6-1; 7 bases fit TRBD1. There are 15 residues in the CDR3. V was clipped by 1 base and J by 4 bases; unmatched bases: 4. Germline V CDR1 and CDR2: MNHNS, SASEGT. The CDR3 DNA is TGTGCCAGCAGTGAAGAGAGGGGGCCGGGAAACACCATATATTTT. This encodes CASSEERGPGNTIYF.

The chain combines TRBV7-9 with TRBJ2-5; a weak D match, TRBD2 (5 bases). Trimming shortened V by 5 bases and J by 6 bases, and 19 bases separated the two germline ends. CDR3 size: 15 residues. Germline-derived CDR1 and CDR2 are SEHNR and FQNEAQ (reference sequence). In DNA, the CDR3 is TGTGCCAGCAGCCCTAGCCCCCAGGCCACGCAGACCCAGTACTTC. As protein: CASSPSPQATQTQYF. Using reference TRBV7-9 and TRBJ2-5 for the parts outside the CDR3, the full variable domain is DTGVSQNPRHKITKRGQNVTFRCDPISEHNRLYWYRQTLGQGPEFLTYFQNEAQLEKSRLLSDRFSAERPKGSFSTLEIQRTEQGDSAMYLCASSPSPQATQTQYFGPGTRLLVL.

This chain links TRBV6-5 with TRBJ1-1; a weak D match, TRBD1 (6 bases). This CDR3 is built from 15 residues. Deletions cut 8 bases from V and 0 bases from J, with 16 bases between. Looked up from germline, CDR1 is MNHEY and CDR2 is SVGAGI. CDR3 sequence reads: CASAFRTAMNTEAFF. The DNA for the CDR3 is TGTGCCAGCGCTTTCCGGACAGCAATGAACACTGAAGCTTTCTTT.

The J gene is TRBJ2-4, the V gene TRBV5-4; 9 positions agree with TRBD1. CDR3 length: 16 amino acids. Germline V CDR1 and CDR2: SGHNT, YYREEE (reference sequence). Germline trimming cut 3 bases from V and 3 bases from J; bases unmatched to any gene: 7. The chain's CDR3 is CASSSRDRVDKNIQYF. The CDR3 DNA is TGTGCCAGCAGCTCCCGGGACAGGGTGGACAAAAACATTCAGTACTTC.

This clone is categorized as medium-sized. This chain links TRBV27 with TRBJ2-3, with 7 bases matching TRBD2. V dropped 1 base and J dropped 2; count of bases not matched to a gene: 3. This CDR3 has 15 amino acids. Germline V gives CDR1 MNHEY, CDR2 SMNVEV (reference sequence). The CDR3 DNA is TGTGCCAGCAGTTTATATGCGGGGGTCACAGATACGCAGTATTTT. This gives the protein CASSLYAGVTDTQYF.

The rearrangement joins TRBV30 to TRBJ1-2, with TRBD1 matching over 8 bases. The germline gives CDR1 GTSNPN, CDR2 SVGIG (reference sequence). V dropped 0 bases and J dropped 6; count of bases not matched to a gene: 6. The CDR3 is 14 residues long. The CDR3 loop reads CAWSVGGQGHGYTF. DNA for the CDR3: TGTGCCTGGAGTGTAGGTGGACAGGGCCATGGCTACACCTTC.

The chain recombines TRBV7-9 with TRBJ2-7; no firm D call. In germline, CDR1 is SEHNR, CDR2 FQNEAQ (reference sequence). Between the trimmed V and J ends, which lost 5 bases and 3 bases, there was a span of 8 bases. The CDR3 is 12 residues long. Here the CDR3 DNA reads TGTGCCAGCAGCGAGAACCGCTACGAGCAGTACTTC. This sequence encodes CASSENRYEQYF.

The rearrangement uses TRBV11-2 and TRBJ2-3; maybe TRBD2 (5 bases). The V gene's germline CDR1 is SGHAT and CDR2 FQNNGV. The CDR3 consists of 14 residues. V was clipped by 4 bases and J by 2 bases, with 10 bases between them. Here the CDR3 reads CASSWADFTDTQYF. CDR3 DNA: TGTGCCAGCAGCTGGGCGGACTTCACAGATACGCAGTATTTT.

This CDR3 is CASSAWDRGFAETQYF. The DNA for the CDR3 is TGTGCCAGCAGTGCTTGGGACAGGGGGTTTGCAGAGACCCAGTACTTC. This chain joins TRBV2 and TRBJ2-5, with 11 bases fitting TRBD1. Germline CDR1 reads SNHLY; CDR2 reads FYNNEI. V shed 4 bases, J shed 4 bases, and the junction held 8 bases outside the gene matches. The length of the CDR3 is 16 residues.